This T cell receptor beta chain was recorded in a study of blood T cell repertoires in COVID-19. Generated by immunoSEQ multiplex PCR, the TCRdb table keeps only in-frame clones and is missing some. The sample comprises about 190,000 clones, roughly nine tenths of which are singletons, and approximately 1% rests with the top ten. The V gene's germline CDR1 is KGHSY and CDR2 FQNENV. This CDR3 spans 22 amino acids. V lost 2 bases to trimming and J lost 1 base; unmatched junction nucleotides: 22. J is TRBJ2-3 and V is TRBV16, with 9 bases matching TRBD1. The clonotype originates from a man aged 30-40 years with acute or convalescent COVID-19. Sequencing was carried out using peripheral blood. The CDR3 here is CASSQILMGGQGSRRGTDTQYF. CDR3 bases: TGTGCCAGCAGCCAAATTTTAATGGGTGGACAGGGGTCAAGAAGAGGCACAGATACGCAGTATTTT.